A selection of T cell receptor beta chains follows, all from one sample in a study of blood T cells in healthy people across ages. TCRdb used MiXCR to reprocess the 5' RACE reads, holding one entry per CDR3 protein. The sample has around 1.5 million distinct CDR3 sequences, approximately 32% seen once. The source material was blood. Every receptor here comes from a woman between 25 and 40 years old in good health. CDR3s include the opening cysteine and the closing phenylalanine or tryptophan. The D gene is left open where the match is weak. Where a row states a size, it is once, few, many or the class of an expanded clone; other rows omit it.

>TRBV25-1|.|.|TRBJ1-4
TGTGCCGGCAGTACCTTGGTGGGGGAAAAACTGTTTTTT
CAGSTLVGEKLFF
>TRBV7-2|many|.|TRBJ2-7
TGTGCCAGCAGCTTGGGGCAGGGAGGAACCTACGAGCAGTACTTC
CASSLGQGGTYEQYF
>TRBV11-2|few|.|TRBJ2-1
TGTGCCAGCAGCCAGAAGGAGGGAACAGGGCGGTTCTTC
CASSQKEGTGRFF
>TRBV21-1|.|.|TRBJ1-2
TGTGCCAGCAGCAAGCCTGGGGCGGATTATGGCCACACCTTC
CASSKPGADYGHTF
>TRBV5-1|.|.|TRBJ1-1
TGCGCCAGCAGCTTGGGCCCGGGGGCCTCACTGGGGAACACTGAAGCTTTCTTT
CASSLGPGASLGNTEAFF
>TRBV5-1|few|.|TRBJ2-5
TGCGCCAGCAGCTTGGGGCACGGTGGAGGAGAGACCCAGTACTTC
CASSLGHGGGETQYF
>TRBV15|.|.|TRBJ1-2
TGTGCCACCAGTACCGGGGGGGTCTATGGCTACACCTTC
CATSTGGVYGYTF
>TRBV7-2|few|.|TRBJ2-6
TGTGCCAGCAGACCTACCGGGGCCAACGTCCTGACTTTC
CASRPTGANVLTF
>TRBV20-1|.|TRBD2|TRBJ2-3
TGCAGTGCTAGAGACCCTAATAGCGGGAGGACTTCAGATACGCAGTATTTT
CSARDPNSGRTSDTQYF
>TRBV5-1|few|.|TRBJ2-3
TGCGCCAGCAGCTTGGGGGGAGGACTTCTCAAAGATACGCAGTATTTT
CASSLGGGLLKDTQYF
>TRBV20-1|once|TRBD2|TRBJ2-1
TGCAGTGCTAGAGATTTTAGCGGGGGGGCCTTTGAGCAGTTCTTC
CSARDFSGGAFEQFF
>TRBV28|few|.|TRBJ2-5
TGTGCCAGCAGTTTTATCGGCAGGGGGGAAGAGACCCAGTACTTC
CASSFIGRGEETQYF
>TRBV30|few|.|TRBJ2-5
TGTGCCTGGAGTACGCAGGGCAAAGGGCAGTACTTC
CAWSTQGKGQYF
>TRBV3-1|.|.|TRBJ2-7
TGTGCCAGCAGCCAAGGGGTAGCGTCTTACTACGAGCAGTACTTC
CASSQGVASYYEQYF
>TRBV27|.|.|TRBJ2-1
TGTGCCAGCAGTTCGTTGGGGCTAGCAGATTACAATGAGCAGTTCTTC
CASSSLGLADYNEQFF
>TRBV7-8|.|.|TRBJ2-3
TGTGCCAGCAGCTTAGCAGGCGGAGAGGGCCGCACAGATACGCAGTATTTT
CASSLAGGEGRTDTQYF
>TRBV9|.|TRBD2|TRBJ2-3
TGTGCCAGCAGCGGCCTACTAGCGGGGATCACAGATACGCAGTATTTT
CASSGLLAGITDTQYF
>TRBV3-1|few|TRBD1|TRBJ1-2
TGTGCCAGCAGCCCCTATAACAGGGGTCGATATGGCTACACCTTC
CASSPYNRGRYGYTF
>TRBV5-1|.|TRBD1|TRBJ2-7
TGCGCCAGCAGCTCTTCACCGGGACAGGGGTACGAGCAGTACTTC
CASSSSPGQGYEQYF
>TRBV12-3/TRBV12-4|.|.|TRBJ2-2
TGTGCCAGCAGTTTTGAAGGGCGGACCACCGGGGAGCTGTTTTTT
CASSFEGRTTGELFF
>TRBV7-9|many|TRBD1|TRBJ1-2
TGTGCCAGCAGCTTGACAGGGGAAGGCTACACCTTC
CASSLTGEGYTF
>TRBV2|.|.|TRBJ2-1
TGTGCCAGCAGTGTCGCGACAGGGAGGGCGAATGAGCAGTTCTTC
CASSVATGRANEQFF
>TRBV20-1|.|.|TRBJ2-5
TGCAGTGCTAGAGGCCCCCGAGGGGCCGGCGGAGAGACCCAGTACTTC
CSARGPRGAGGETQYF
>TRBV28|few|TRBD1|TRBJ2-7
TGTGCCAGCAGTTCTTCCGGGACAGGGTCTATCTACGAGCAGTACTTC
CASSSSGTGSIYEQYF